A single sample gave rise to the 13 T cell receptor beta chains below, sequenced in a study of post-analysis software for immune sequencing data. Overall study results and limits: Comparison of patients with controls showed 4 to 6 TRBV segments more frequent in patients, TRBV5-6, TRBV5-1 and TRBV20-1 among them.

Libraries were made from TCR beta cDNA, and they carried unique molecular identifiers. Using its own MiXCR run on the PCR reads, TCRdb lists one record per CDR3 protein. The sample records about 400,000 distinct CDR3 sequences, around a third being singletons. Antigens of these TCRs are unknown. Sequencing was done on a sample of blood. These receptors all stem from a girl under 18 with multiple sclerosis.

CDR3 region: CSVEDQGGEQYF. CDR3 sequence (DNA): TGCAGCGTTGAAGACCAGGGAGGGGAGCAGTACTTC. The chain couples TRBV29-1 to TRBJ2-7, with 7 bases that match TRBD2. J was trimmed by 7 bases and V by 0 bases; bases with no gene match: 3. CDR1 SQVTM and CDR2 ANQGSEA come from the germline V gene. The CDR3 runs to 12 residues.

In this sample, this clonotype turned up many times. This rearrangement joins TRBV20-1 to TRBJ2-7; TRBD2 aligns across 10 bases. Germline lookup yields CDR1 DFQATT and CDR2 SNEGSKA (reference sequence). The CDR3 contains 14 residues. With V trimmed by 0 bases and J by 5 bases, 4 bases remained unmatched. Written as DNA, the CDR3 is TGCAGTGCTAGAGAGAGCGGGGGGGCTGACGAGCAGTACTTC. Its protein is CSARESGGADEQYF.

A word on this clonotype: The junction shows a germline mismatch at one end, possibly a read error. V is TRBV29-1 and J is TRBJ1-1; TRBD1 might be the D (6 bases). The CDR3 is 12 residues long. Germline assignment: CDR1 SQVTM and CDR2 ANQGSEA. For the CDR3, the DNA is TGCAGCGTTGTCAGGGGAGGCACTGAAGTTTTCTTT. As protein: CSVVRGGTEVFF.

This clonotype was detected only a few times. V usage is TRBV18 and J usage is TRBJ2-7, with 10 positions matching TRBD2. The V and J ends lost 2 bases and 4 bases, in that order; junction bases with no gene match: 11. The CDR3 spans 17 residues. Per the germline V gene, CDR1 is KGHSH and CDR2 is LQKENI. DNA for the CDR3: TGTGCCAGCTCACCAGGTACTAGCGGGGTCGCGGGATACGAGCAGTACTTC. Amino acid sequence: CASSPGTSGVAGYEQYF.

V is TRBV10-3 and J is TRBJ2-7; 9 nucleotides agree with TRBD2. Germline V lookup: CDR1 ENHRY, CDR2 SYGVKD. The CDR3 sequence is 14 residues long. The trim removed 7 bases at V and 2 bases at J, leaving 6 bases unmatched. The CDR3 loop reads CAIKLAGDTYEQYF. Here the CDR3 DNA reads TGTGCCATCAAATTAGCGGGGGATACCTACGAGCAGTACTTC.

The genes are TRBV7-9 and TRBJ1-2, with a possible D match to TRBD1 (5 bases). Germline V gives CDR1 SEHNR, CDR2 FQNEAQ (reference sequence). V lost 1 base, J lost 6 bases, and 15 bases lay in between. The CDR3 has 15 amino acids. The CDR3 loop reads CASSLGPGFEDGYTF. The CDR3, as DNA: TGTGCCAGCAGCTTAGGCCCAGGGTTCGAAGATGGCTACACCTTC.

The rearrangement joins TRBV29-1 to TRBJ2-7, with 11 positions matching TRBD2. Germline-derived CDR1 and CDR2 are SQVTM and ANQGSEA. There are 16 residues in the CDR3. Trimming cost V 4 bases and J 2 bases; bases outside gene matches: 10. This chain's CDR3 is CSVVGVTSGATYEQYF. CDR3 DNA: TGCAGCGTTGTGGGGGTGACTAGCGGGGCTACCTACGAGCAGTACTTC.

This clonotype was counted only a few times. This rearrangement joins TRBV12-3 or TRBV12-4 to TRBJ1-6; D is ambiguous. V lost 6 bases and J lost 0, with 24 bases in between. This CDR3 comprises 20 residues. CDR3 DNA: TGTGCCAGCAGCGAACCCCCCGGTCGTTGGGGAAGCTCCTATAATTCACCCCTCCACTTT. This codes for CASSEPPGRWGSSYNSPLHF.

J is TRBJ2-7 and V is TRBV28; 8 nucleotides match TRBD1. Germline values: CDR1 MDHEN, CDR2 SYDVKM. J gave up 4 bases and V 1 base, and 9 bases lay outside the gene matches. The CDR3 length is 16 residues. The CDR3: CASSLFTNRGVYEQYF. Written as DNA, the CDR3 is TGTGCCAGCAGTTTATTCACCAACAGGGGGGTTTACGAGCAGTACTTC.

This clonotype was seen more than once but under ten times. The chain has TRBV27 and TRBJ1-4; TRBD1 might be the D (6 bases). Per germline, CDR1 MNHEY and CDR2 SMNVEV (reference sequence). This CDR3 is built from 14 residues. V lost 5 bases, J lost 7 bases, and 14 bases lay in between. This CDR3 reads CASSVGQRGEKLFF. Here the CDR3 DNA reads TGTGCCAGCAGTGTGGGACAACGAGGTGAAAAACTGTTTTTT.

This clonotype showed up just a few times. V gene TRBV6-5 combines with J gene TRBJ1-2; D is possibly TRBD1 (5 bases). V was shortened by 4 bases and J by 8 bases, with 8 bases between the two germline ends. The germline gives CDR1 MNHEY, CDR2 SVGAGI. There are 11 residues in the CDR3. The CDR3 nucleotides read TGTGCCAGCAGTTCAGGGTGGGGCTACACCTTC. It encodes CASSSGWGYTF.

This rearrangement joins TRBV6-2 or TRBV6-3 to TRBJ2-7; 11 bases match TRBD1. Germline lookup yields CDR1 MNHEY and CDR2 SVGEGT. The CDR3 contains 15 residues. Trimming at V came to 2 bases and at J to 5 bases, leaving 5 bases not matched to a gene. The DNA for the CDR3 is TGTGCCAGCAGTTACCCGGACAGGGGGCAGGACGAGCAGTACTTC. It yields the protein CASSYPDRGQDEQYF.

The rearrangement uses TRBV27 and TRBJ2-7; 7 bases map to TRBD1. V dropped 8 bases and J dropped 2; count of bases not matched to a gene: 6. CDR3 length: 13 residues. Germline V gives CDR1 MNHEY, CDR2 SMNVEV (reference sequence). CDR3 sequence: CASGRQGTYEQYF. DNA of the CDR3: TGTGCCAGCGGCAGACAGGGCACCTACGAGCAGTACTTC.